What follows is one TCR beta chain and its context. Per the authors' pipeline: Scientists estimated how many nucleated cells there were by amplifying reference gene primers. This table comes from immunoSEQ multiplex PCR, and its TCRdb copy is limited to in-frame clones, with some not included. V, J and clone size reflect that table, while D and trimming were determined from the DNA. The table records under 300,000 clones, 70% to 85% of them present only once. This entry belongs to a study of blood T cell repertoires in COVID-19. The V and J ends lost 1 base and 7 bases, in that order; junction bases with no gene match: 4. The CDR3 has 14 amino acids. Germline V lookup: CDR1 SEHNR, CDR2 FQNEAQ (reference sequence).

Sequencing used peripheral blood. The sequence was obtained from a middle-aged woman with active or convalescent COVID-19. The J gene is TRBJ1-2, the V gene TRBV7-9, with 9 bases aligning to TRBD1. CDR3 nucleotide sequence: TGTGCCAGCAGCTTAGATTGGACAGGGGCTGGCTACACCTTC. It encodes CASSLDWTGAGYTF.